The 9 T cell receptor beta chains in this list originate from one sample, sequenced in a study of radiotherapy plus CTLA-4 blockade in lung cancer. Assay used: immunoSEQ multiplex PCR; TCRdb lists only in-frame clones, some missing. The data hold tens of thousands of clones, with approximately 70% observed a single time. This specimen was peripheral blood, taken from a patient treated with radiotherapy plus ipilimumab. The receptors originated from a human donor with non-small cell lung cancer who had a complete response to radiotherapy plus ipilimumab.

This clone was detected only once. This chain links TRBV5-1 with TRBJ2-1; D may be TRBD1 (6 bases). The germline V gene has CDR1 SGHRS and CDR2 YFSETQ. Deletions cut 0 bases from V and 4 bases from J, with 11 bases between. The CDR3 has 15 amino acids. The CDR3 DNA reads TGCGCCAGCAGCTTGGGGCAGGGGTTATACAATGAGCAGTTCTTC. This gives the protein CASSLGQGLYNEQFF.

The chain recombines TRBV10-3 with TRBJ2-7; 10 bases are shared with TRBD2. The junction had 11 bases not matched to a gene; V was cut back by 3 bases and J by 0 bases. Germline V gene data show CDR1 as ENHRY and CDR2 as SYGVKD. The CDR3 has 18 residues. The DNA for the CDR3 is TGTGCCATCAGTGACAGTCTGGGGGTAGCGGGGGGCTCCTACGAGCAGTACTTC. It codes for CAISDSLGVAGGSYEQYF.

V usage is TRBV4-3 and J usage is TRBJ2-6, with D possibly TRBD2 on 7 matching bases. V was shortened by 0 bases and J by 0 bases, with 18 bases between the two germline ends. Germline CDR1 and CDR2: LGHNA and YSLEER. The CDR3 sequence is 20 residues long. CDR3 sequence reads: CASSQEYSGRGLSGANVLTF. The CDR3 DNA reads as TGCGCCAGCAGCCAAGAGTATTCAGGGCGGGGGCTCTCTGGGGCCAACGTCCTGACTTTC.

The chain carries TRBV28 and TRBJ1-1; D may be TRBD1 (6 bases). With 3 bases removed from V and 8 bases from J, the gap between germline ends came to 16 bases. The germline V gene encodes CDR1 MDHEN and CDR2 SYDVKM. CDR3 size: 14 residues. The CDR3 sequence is CASSFRGGAYEAFF. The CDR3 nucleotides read TGTGCCAGCAGTTTTCGAGGGGGGGCCTACGAAGCTTTCTTT.

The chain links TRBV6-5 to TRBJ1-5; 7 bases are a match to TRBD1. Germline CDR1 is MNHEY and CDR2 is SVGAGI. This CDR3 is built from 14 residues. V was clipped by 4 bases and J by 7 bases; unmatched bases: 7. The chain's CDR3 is CASSSKTTGQPQHF. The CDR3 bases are TGTGCCAGCAGTTCGAAGACGACAGGGCAGCCCCAGCATTTT.

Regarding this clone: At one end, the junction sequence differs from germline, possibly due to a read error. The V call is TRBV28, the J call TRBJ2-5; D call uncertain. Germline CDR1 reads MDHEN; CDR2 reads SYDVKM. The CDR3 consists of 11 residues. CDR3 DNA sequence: TGTGCCACCAGTCTTCGTTGGACCCAGTACTTC. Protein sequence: CATSLRWTQYF.

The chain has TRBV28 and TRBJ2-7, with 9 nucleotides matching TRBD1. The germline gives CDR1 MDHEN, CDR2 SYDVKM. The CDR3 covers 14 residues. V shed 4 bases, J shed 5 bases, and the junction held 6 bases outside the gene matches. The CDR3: CASSWDRVVHEQYF. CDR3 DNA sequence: TGTGCCAGCAGTTGGGACAGGGTGGTGCACGAGCAGTACTTC. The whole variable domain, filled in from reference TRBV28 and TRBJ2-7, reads DVKVTQSSRYLVKRTGEKVFLECVQDMDHENMFWYRQDPGLGLRLIYFSYDVKMKEKGDIPEGYSVSREKKERFSLILESASTNQTSMYLCASSWDRVVHEQYFGPGTRLTVT.

The CDR3, as DNA: TGTGCCAGCAGTTACAGCACGGGGGCCGGGGAGCTGTTTTTT. The encoded protein is CASSYSTGAGELFF. The V and J genes are TRBV6-5 and TRBJ2-2, with TRBD2 as a possible D gene (6 bases). Germline-derived CDR1 and CDR2 are MNHEY and SVGAGI. The CDR3 runs to 14 residues. The germline V and J ends were trimmed by 2 bases and 6 bases, with 10 bases remaining between them.

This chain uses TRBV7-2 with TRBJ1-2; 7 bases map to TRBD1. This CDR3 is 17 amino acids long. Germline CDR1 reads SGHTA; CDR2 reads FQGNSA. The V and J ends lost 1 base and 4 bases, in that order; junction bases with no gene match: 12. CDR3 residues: CASSLVTGTANSYGYTF. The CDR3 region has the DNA TGTGCCAGCAGCTTAGTGACGGGGACAGCAAATTCCTATGGCTACACCTTC.